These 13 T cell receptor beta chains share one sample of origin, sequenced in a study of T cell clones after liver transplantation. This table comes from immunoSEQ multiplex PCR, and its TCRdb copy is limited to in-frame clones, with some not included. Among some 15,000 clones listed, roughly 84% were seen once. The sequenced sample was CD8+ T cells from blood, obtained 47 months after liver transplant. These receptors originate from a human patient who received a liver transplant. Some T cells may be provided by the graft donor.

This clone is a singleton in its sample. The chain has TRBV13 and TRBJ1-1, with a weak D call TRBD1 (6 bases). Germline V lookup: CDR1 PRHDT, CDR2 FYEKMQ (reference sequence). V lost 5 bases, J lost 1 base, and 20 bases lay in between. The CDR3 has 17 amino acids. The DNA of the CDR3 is TGTGCCAGCAGCAAAGGAGGGACACCACTTAAGAACACTGAAGCTTTCTTT. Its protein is CASSKGGTPLKNTEAFF.

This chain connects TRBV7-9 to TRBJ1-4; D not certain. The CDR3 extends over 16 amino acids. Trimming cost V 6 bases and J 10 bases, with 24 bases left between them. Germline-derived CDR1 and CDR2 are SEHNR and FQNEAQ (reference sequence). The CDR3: CASSLGSPWYSGKLFF. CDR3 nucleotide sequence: TGTGCCAGCAGTCTAGGGTCCCCTTGGTATTCTGGAAAACTGTTTTTT.

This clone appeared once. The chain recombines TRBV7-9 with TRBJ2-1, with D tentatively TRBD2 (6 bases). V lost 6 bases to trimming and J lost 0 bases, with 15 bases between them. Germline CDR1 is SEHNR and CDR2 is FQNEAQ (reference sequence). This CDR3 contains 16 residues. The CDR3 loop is CASRTTSSSSYNEQFF. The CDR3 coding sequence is TGTGCCAGCAGGACTACTAGCTCTAGCTCCTACAATGAGCAGTTCTTC.

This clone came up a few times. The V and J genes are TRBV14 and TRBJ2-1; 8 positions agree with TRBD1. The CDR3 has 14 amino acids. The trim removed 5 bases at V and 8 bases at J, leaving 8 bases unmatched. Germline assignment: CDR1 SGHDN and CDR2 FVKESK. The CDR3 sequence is CASSYRQGTHEQFF. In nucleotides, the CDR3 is TGTGCCAGCAGCTACCGACAGGGGACCCATGAGCAGTTCTTC.

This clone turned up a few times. CDR3 in amino acids: CASSLRTSGRNEQFF. DNA for the CDR3: TGCGCCAGCAGCCTCCGGACTAGCGGCCGCAATGAGCAGTTCTTC. This chain links TRBV5-1 with TRBJ2-1; TRBD2 matches at 10 bases. Germline V lookup: CDR1 SGHRS, CDR2 YFSETQ. Trimming removed 4 bases from V and 6 bases from J; junction bases left unmatched: 7. This CDR3 contains 15 residues. Full variable domain (outside the CDR3, taken from reference TRBV5-1 and TRBJ2-1): KAGVTQTPRYLIKTRGQQVTLSCSPISGHRSVSWYQQTPGQGLQFLFEYFSETQRNKGNFPGRFSGRQFSNSRSEMNVSTLELGDSALYLCASSLRTSGRNEQFFGPGTRLTVL.

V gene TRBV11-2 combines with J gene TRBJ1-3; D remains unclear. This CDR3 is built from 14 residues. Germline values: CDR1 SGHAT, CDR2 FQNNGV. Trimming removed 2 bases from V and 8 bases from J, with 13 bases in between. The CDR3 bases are TGTGCCAGCAGCTTATTGCTAGGGAGGGACACCATATATTTT. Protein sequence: CASSLLLGRDTIYF.

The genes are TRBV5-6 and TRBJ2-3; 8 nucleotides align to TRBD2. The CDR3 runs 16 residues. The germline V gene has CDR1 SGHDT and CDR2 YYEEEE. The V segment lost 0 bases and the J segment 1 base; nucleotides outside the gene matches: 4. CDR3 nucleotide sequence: TGTGCCAGCAGCTTGGCGCGGGGGGCGGGCACAGATACGCAGTATTTT. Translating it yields CASSLARGAGTDTQYF.

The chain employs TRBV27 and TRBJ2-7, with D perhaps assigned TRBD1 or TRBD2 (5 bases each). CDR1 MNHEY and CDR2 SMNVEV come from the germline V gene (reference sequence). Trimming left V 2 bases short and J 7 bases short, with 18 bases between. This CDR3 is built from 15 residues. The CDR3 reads CASSLRTGPFFEQYF. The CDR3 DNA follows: TGTGCCAGCAGTTTACGGACGGGGCCCTTTTTTGAGCAGTACTTC.

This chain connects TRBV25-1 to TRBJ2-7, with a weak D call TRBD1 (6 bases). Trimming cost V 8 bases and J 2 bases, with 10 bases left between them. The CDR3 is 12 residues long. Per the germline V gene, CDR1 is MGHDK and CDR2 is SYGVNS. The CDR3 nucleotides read TGTGCCAGCGCAAACAGGGCCTACGAGCAGTACTTC. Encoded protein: CASANRAYEQYF.

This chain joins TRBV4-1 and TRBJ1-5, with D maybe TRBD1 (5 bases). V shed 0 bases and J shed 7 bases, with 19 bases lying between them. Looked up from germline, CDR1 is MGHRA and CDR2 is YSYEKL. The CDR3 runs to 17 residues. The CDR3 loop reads CASSQDRSGLRGQPQHF. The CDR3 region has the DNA TGCGCCAGCAGCCAAGACCGCTCGGGACTCCGAGGGCAGCCCCAGCATTTT.

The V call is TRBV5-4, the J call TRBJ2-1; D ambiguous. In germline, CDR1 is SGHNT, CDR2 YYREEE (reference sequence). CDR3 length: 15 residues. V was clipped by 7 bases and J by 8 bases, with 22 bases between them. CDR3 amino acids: CASGYGPIDQDEQFF. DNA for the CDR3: TGTGCCAGCGGGTACGGACCGATCGACCAGGATGAGCAGTTCTTC.

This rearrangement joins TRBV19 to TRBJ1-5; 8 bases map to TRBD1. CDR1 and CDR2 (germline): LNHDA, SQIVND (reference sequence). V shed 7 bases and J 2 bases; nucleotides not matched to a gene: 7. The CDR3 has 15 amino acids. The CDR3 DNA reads TGTGCCAGTACCTGGGTGACAGGGGGCAATCAGCCCCAGCATTTT. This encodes CASTWVTGGNQPQHF.

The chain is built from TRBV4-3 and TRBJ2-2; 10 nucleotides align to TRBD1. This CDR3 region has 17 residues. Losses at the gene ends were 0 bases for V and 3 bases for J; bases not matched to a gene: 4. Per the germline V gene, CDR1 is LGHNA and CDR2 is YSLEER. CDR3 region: CASSQDVGTGDTGELFF. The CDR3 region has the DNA TGCGCCAGCAGCCAAGATGTGGGGACAGGGGACACCGGGGAGCTGTTTTTT.